This is a list of T cell receptor beta chains from one sample in a study of T cell repertoires in cytomegalovirus infection. TCRdb reanalysed the reads using MiXCR and keeps one entry per CDR3 protein. The data show some 920,000 distinct CDR3 sequences, roughly 30% seen once. No cognate antigen is known for these TCRs. The sequencing used cultured CD8+ T cells from PBMCs, collected from culture after CMV antigen stimulation. The receptors shown here come from a human donor in good health (CMV status not recorded). Some clones in this sample may be carry-over from other donors' samples. Both conserved end residues are part of each CDR3. The D gene is left open where the match is weak. A row's size may be missing; if present it is once, few, many or a size class.

j_call: TRBJ2-3
cdr3_length: 12
d_call: NA
v_call: TRBV27
clone_size: NA
cdr3_nt: TGTGCCAGCAGTTTGGGTCCGAATACGCAGTATTTT
cdr3_aa: CASSLGPNTQYF

j_call: TRBJ2-7
cdr3_length: 14
d_call: NA
v_call: TRBV18
clone_size: NA
cdr3_nt: TGTGCCAGCTCACTAGGGGGGACTTCCTACGAGCAGTACTTC
cdr3_aa: CASSLGGTSYEQYF

j_call: TRBJ2-5
cdr3_length: 13
d_call: NA
v_call: TRBV28
clone_size: NA
cdr3_nt: TGTGCCAGCAGTTTATACAGGCGAGAGACCCAGTACTTC
cdr3_aa: CASSLYRRETQYF

j_call: TRBJ1-5
cdr3_length: 17
d_call: NA
v_call: TRBV18
clone_size: NA
cdr3_nt: TGTGCCAGCTCACCTTATAGGGACGTACGGAGCAATCAGCCCCAGCATTTT
cdr3_aa: CASSPYRDVRSNQPQHF

j_call: TRBJ2-1
cdr3_length: 16
d_call: NA
v_call: TRBV27
clone_size: few
cdr3_nt: TGTGCCAGCAGTTTACCGGGTCCGAGACCATACAATGAGCAGTTCTTC
cdr3_aa: CASSLPGPRPYNEQFF

j_call: TRBJ2-3
cdr3_length: 17
d_call: NA
v_call: TRBV11-1
clone_size: few
cdr3_nt: TGTGCCAGCAGCTCGGGAACCTACAGGCCTAGCACAGATACGCAGTATTTT
cdr3_aa: CASSSGTYRPSTDTQYF

j_call: TRBJ2-2
cdr3_length: 19
d_call: TRBD2
v_call: TRBV6-2/TRBV6-3
clone_size: NA
cdr3_nt: TGTGCCAGCAGTCCAATAGCGGGGGGCGACCCTGCGAACACCGGGGAGCTGTTTTTT
cdr3_aa: CASSPIAGGDPANTGELFF

j_call: TRBJ1-2
cdr3_length: 15
d_call: NA
v_call: TRBV6-2/TRBV6-3
clone_size: many
cdr3_nt: TGTGCCAGCAGGGACCGACAGTCTAATCTCTATGGCTACACCTTC
cdr3_aa: CASRDRQSNLYGYTF

j_call: TRBJ2-7
cdr3_length: 14
d_call: TRBD1
v_call: TRBV10-3
clone_size: NA
cdr3_nt: TGTGCCATCAGTGAGGACAGGGCACGGCTCGAGCAGTACTTC
cdr3_aa: CAISEDRARLEQYF

j_call: TRBJ2-7
cdr3_length: 16
d_call: TRBD1
v_call: TRBV6-1
clone_size: many
cdr3_nt: TGTGCCAGCAGCGGGACAGGGGGCAGCCGAGCCTACGAGCAGTACTTC
cdr3_aa: CASSGTGGSRAYEQYF

j_call: TRBJ2-3
cdr3_length: 14
d_call: NA
v_call: TRBV19
clone_size: few
cdr3_nt: TGTGCCAGTAGGAGCCGTACTAGCACAGATACGCAGTATTTT
cdr3_aa: CASRSRTSTDTQYF

j_call: TRBJ1-2
cdr3_length: 14
d_call: NA
v_call: TRBV7-3
clone_size: few
cdr3_nt: TGTGCCAGCAGCTTAAGCGGGGACTGGAGGGGCTACACCTTC
cdr3_aa: CASSLSGDWRGYTF

j_call: TRBJ2-1
cdr3_length: 15
d_call: TRBD1
v_call: TRBV7-8
clone_size: many
cdr3_nt: TGTGCCAGCAGCTTGACCGGGCAGGGGGCCTTTGAGCAGTTCTTC
cdr3_aa: CASSLTGQGAFEQFF

j_call: TRBJ2-1
cdr3_length: 15
d_call: TRBD2
v_call: TRBV2
clone_size: few
cdr3_nt: TGTGCCGGCTCTAGCGGATTAAGCTCCTACAATGAGCAGTTCTTC
cdr3_aa: CAGSSGLSSYNEQFF

j_call: TRBJ2-3
cdr3_length: 14
d_call: NA
v_call: TRBV20-1
clone_size: few
cdr3_nt: TGCAGTGCTAGAGGGGGGCAGGGCTGGCCTACGCAGTATTTT
cdr3_aa: CSARGGQGWPTQYF